This T cell receptor beta chain stems from a study of T cell responses to AZD1222 COVID-19 vaccine. Study-level background: Pooling of second doses given at about 4 or about 12 weeks was done. Study-level results: Targeting of unmutated variant regions was reportedly seen in nearly half of spike-specific TCRs.

The CDR3 contains 13 residues. With 4 bases clipped from V and 8 bases from J, the junction kept 6 bases outside the gene matches. The germline CDR1 and CDR2 sequences are SGHRS and YFSETQ. This clone was detected only a few times. What it recognizes is unknown. Assay used: immunoSEQ multiplex PCR; TCRdb lists only in-frame clones, some missing. The sample has about 85,000 clones; approximately 87% are singletons. The chain combines TRBV5-1 with TRBJ1-2; 9 positions match TRBD1. This sequence originates from an adult in good health. Sequencing used peripheral blood, obtained on day 0 of AZD1222 vaccination. The chain's CDR3 is CASSGGQGIGYTF. Here the CDR3 DNA reads TGCGCCAGCAGCGGGGGACAGGGAATAGGCTACACCTTC.